The 7 T cell receptor beta chains in this list originate from one sample, sequenced in a study of blood T cells in healthy people across ages. It was with a sample-barcoded 5' primer and a J-beta primer mix that a second PCR of roughly 7 to 12 cycles was run. In TCRdb, the 5' RACE reads were re-called with MiXCR into one record per CDR3 protein. The sample consists of about 900,000 distinct CDR3 sequences, 62% of them appearing once. Sequences were obtained from blood. These receptors were obtained from a man younger than 45 in good health.

The CDR3 DNA sequence: TGCGCCAGCAGCTTGCCGGGAGGGGAGTACGAGCAGTACTTC. Translated: CASSLPGGEYEQYF. The chain couples TRBV5-1 to TRBJ2-7, with 8 bases lining up with TRBD2. The CDR3 is 14 amino acids. CDR1 is SGHRS and CDR2 is YFSETQ in the germline V gene. J gave up 4 bases and V 1 base, and 4 bases lay outside the gene matches. Complete variable domain (other parts from reference TRBV5-1 and TRBJ2-7): KAGVTQTPRYLIKTRGQQVTLSCSPISGHRSVSWYQQTPGQGLQFLFEYFSETQRNKGNFPGRFSGRQFSNSRSEMNVSTLELGDSALYLCASSLPGGEYEQYFGPGTRLTVT.

The CDR3 protein is CASSFGLVDTEAFF. The CDR3 DNA follows: TGTGCCAGCAGTTTTGGGTTGGTGGACACTGAAGCTTTCTTT. The chain links TRBV12-3 or TRBV12-4 to TRBJ1-1; no clear D gene. CDR3 length: 14 residues. V lost 3 bases to trimming and J lost 3 bases, with 11 bases between them.

This clonotype was recorded at least ten times. The rearrangement links TRBV25-1 to TRBJ1-2; TRBD1 might be the D (6 bases). The CDR3 is 14 residues long. V dropped 8 bases and J dropped 2 bases, with 15 bases sitting between them. The germline gives CDR1 MGHDK, CDR2 SYGVNS. The CDR3 spells CASGTSTGNYGYTF. The CDR3 bases are TGTGCCAGCGGAACTTCGACAGGAAACTATGGCTACACCTTC.

The chain joins TRBV29-1 to TRBJ2-7; TRBD2 is a possible D gene (5 bases). Germline CDR1 reads SQVTM; CDR2 reads ANQGSEA. Between the trimmed V and J ends, which lost 6 bases and 4 bases, there was a span of 13 bases. This CDR3 has 12 amino acids. CDR3 amino acids: CSVQTREYEQYF. In DNA form, the CDR3 reads TGCAGCGTCCAGACACGGGAATACGAGCAGTACTTC.

The V and J genes are TRBV6-5 and TRBJ2-1, with D perhaps matching TRBD1 (5 bases). Trimming shortened V by 7 bases and J by 7 bases, and 17 bases separated the two germline ends. From germline, CDR1 is MNHEY and CDR2 SVGAGI. The CDR3 contains 14 residues. DNA of the CDR3: TGTGCCAGCACCTACCCGGCAGGGTCGAATGAGCAGTTCTTC. Amino acid sequence: CASTYPAGSNEQFF.

The chain joins TRBV5-5 to TRBJ2-4; no reliable D call. With the DNA end fitting TRBJ2-7 better, the J assignment may be wrong. This CDR3 has 14 residues. CDR1 SGHKS and CDR2 YYEKEE come from the germline V gene (reference sequence). The chain's CDR3 is CASSRPLGSYEQYF. The CDR3 DNA is TGTGCCAGCAGCCGACCCCTGGGCTCCTACGAGCAGTACTTC.

The rearrangement joins TRBV7-9 to TRBJ1-6; D is ambiguous. The CDR3 runs to 14 residues. V shed 0 bases and J shed 10 bases, with 10 bases lying between them. Germline lookup yields CDR1 SEHNR and CDR2 FQNEAQ (reference sequence). The CDR3: CASSLASGTSPLHF. Here the CDR3 DNA reads TGTGCCAGCAGCTTAGCGTCTGGTACCTCACCCCTCCACTTT.